One and the same sample provided the 16 T cell receptor beta chains below, sequenced in a study of memory CD8 T cells in hepatitis C reinfection. Sequenced by immunoSEQ multiplex PCR; TCRdb stores in-frame clones only, minus some. The table has approximately 50,000 clones, roughly 91% seen once. The time point was: pre-reinfection, 55 to 20 weeks before reinfection detection. TCR sequencing was done directly ex vivo on sorted cells, without expansion in vitro. The sequenced sample consisted of naive CD8+ T cells sorted from blood. These receptors were taken from a man younger than 35 with hepatitis C virus infection.

The chain links TRBV6-6 to TRBJ2-1, with TRBD2 as a possible D gene (6 bases). CDR3 length: 16 amino acids. CDR1 MNHNY and CDR2 SVGAGI come from the germline V gene (reference sequence). Deletions cut 0 bases from V and 3 bases from J, with 12 bases between. The CDR3 DNA reads TGTGCCAGCAGTTACTCGAACCAGGGAGGCTACAATGAGCAGTTCTTC. Its protein is CASSYSNQGGYNEQFF.

The sample holds a few counts of this clone. This chain links TRBV5-6 with TRBJ1-2; D uncertain. Germline CDR1 SGHDT, CDR2 YYEEEE. The V end lost 0 bases, the J end lost 4 bases, and 10 bases lay between the germline ends. The CDR3 runs to 14 residues. CDR3 DNA: TGTGCCAGCAGCTTGGGTGAGGGCATCTATGGCTACACCTTC. Amino acid sequence: CASSLGEGIYGYTF.

The chain couples TRBV6-1 to TRBJ2-7; the D gene is possibly TRBD1 (5 bases). The CDR3 spans 14 residues. In germline, CDR1 is MNHNS, CDR2 SASEGT. V was clipped by 3 bases and J by 6 bases, with 15 bases between them. The CDR3 sequence: CASSDGQGKGEQYF. CDR3 in DNA: TGTGCCAGCAGTGACGGGCAGGGAAAGGGCGAGCAGTACTTC.

V is TRBV9 and J is TRBJ2-1; maybe TRBD2 (7 bases). There are 15 residues in the CDR3. Germline CDR1 SGDLS, CDR2 YYNGEE. Trimming pared 4 bases from V and 8 bases from J, leaving 19 bases between. The CDR3 here is CASSSWGGALDEQFF. The CDR3 region has the DNA TGTGCCAGCAGCTCCTGGGGGGGGGCCCTGGATGAGCAGTTCTTC.

This chain joins TRBV4-3 and TRBJ2-3; no clear D. The germline V and J ends were trimmed by 0 bases and 0 bases, with 7 bases remaining between them. The CDR3 contains 15 residues. Per germline, CDR1 LGHNA and CDR2 YSLEER. The CDR3 loop is CASSQEFLSTDTQYF. For the CDR3, the DNA is TGCGCCAGCAGCCAAGAATTTCTAAGCACAGATACGCAGTATTTT.

This clone was observed a single time. The gene calls are TRBV7-6 and TRBJ2-2; D perhaps matches TRBD1 (6 bases). The germline V gene encodes CDR1 SGHVS and CDR2 FNYEAQ. Trimming stripped 6 bases from V and 3 bases from J, with 11 bases between. This CDR3 region has 14 residues. The CDR3 sequence is CASSSGADTGELFF. The CDR3, as DNA: TGTGCCAGCAGTTCAGGGGCGGACACCGGGGAGCTGTTTTTT. The whole variable domain, remainder taken from reference TRBV7-6 and TRBJ2-2, is GAGVSQSPRYKVTKRGQDVALRCDPISGHVSLYWYRQALGQGPEFLTYFNYEAQQDKSGLPNDRFSAERPEGSISTLTIQRTEQRDSAMYRCASSSGADTGELFFGEGSRLTVL.

The chain couples TRBV18 to TRBJ1-6; a possible D gene is TRBD1 (5 bases). The V gene lost 2 bases and the J gene lost 6 bases, with 5 bases spanning the gap. This CDR3 has 13 amino acids. Germline-derived CDR1 and CDR2 are KGHSH and LQKENI. The CDR3, as DNA: TGTGCCAGCTCACCAGGGGCTAATTCACCCCTCCACTTT. Translated: CASSPGANSPLHF.

The chain is built from TRBV30 and TRBJ2-2; the D is unclear. This CDR3 is built from 13 residues. Trimming shortened V by 8 bases and J by 5 bases, and 15 bases separated the two germline ends. Germline V lookup: CDR1 GTSNPN, CDR2 SVGIG (reference sequence). Here the CDR3 DNA reads TGTGCCAGTGACTCAACTGGGACCGGGGAGCTGTTTTTT. Translating gives CASDSTGTGELFF.

The rearrangement links TRBV7-8 to TRBJ1-1; no clear D. This CDR3 spans 15 amino acids. Germline values: CDR1 SGHVS, CDR2 FQNEAQ. V dropped 6 bases and J dropped 0 bases, with 14 bases sitting between them. The CDR3 is CASRHSGRMNTEAFF. For the CDR3, the DNA is TGTGCCAGCAGACACTCGGGTCGTATGAACACTGAAGCTTTCTTT. Full variable domain (outside the CDR3, taken from reference TRBV7-8 and TRBJ1-1): GAGVSQSPRYKVAKRGQDVALRCDPISGHVSLFWYQQALGQGPEFLTYFQNEAQLDKSGLPSDRFFAERPEGSVSTLKIQRTQQEDSAVYLCASRHSGRMNTEAFFGQGTRLTVV.

The chain links TRBV6-1 to TRBJ1-6; D might be TRBD1 (6 bases). V gave up 6 bases and J gave up 13 bases, with 16 bases separating them. This CDR3 is 13 amino acids long. Germline-derived CDR1 and CDR2 are MNHNS and SASEGT. The CDR3 bases are TGTGCCAGCAGGAGGGACACCCCTAGGCCCCTCCACTTT. Its translation is CASRRDTPRPLHF.

This chain links TRBV21-1 with TRBJ2-7; TRBD1, the table's D call, lacks a check against the DNA. TRBV21-1 is a listed pseudogene. This CDR3 region has 15 residues. The CDR3: CASRLPGTGAYEQYF. CDR3 coding DNA: TGTGCCAGCAGACTTCCTGGGACAGGAGCCTACGAGCAGTACTTC.

The rearrangement links TRBV4-1 to TRBJ1-2; the D gene is possibly TRBD1 (5 bases). The germline gives CDR1 MGHRA, CDR2 YSYEKL. The CDR3 sequence is 16 residues long. Trimming took 0 bases from V and 1 from J, leaving 12 bases between them. CDR3 region: CASSQEWGRSNYGYTF. CDR3 bases: TGCGCCAGCAGCCAAGAATGGGGCAGGAGTAACTATGGCTACACCTTC.

The chain employs TRBV4-3 and TRBJ1-2; no clear D. V lost 1 base and J lost 2, with 11 bases in between. CDR3 length: 15 residues. CDR1 and CDR2 (germline): LGHNA, YSLEER. The CDR3 DNA reads as TGCGCCAGCAGCCAAGGTTTGGAGGCAAACTATGGCTACACCTTC. Translation: CASSQGLEANYGYTF.

The J gene is TRBJ1-5, the V gene TRBV6-1; TRBD1 matches 9 bases. Trimming cost V 6 bases and J 4 bases; bases outside gene matches: 7. This CDR3 is built from 15 residues. Germline V gives CDR1 MNHNS, CDR2 SASEGT. CDR3 sequence (DNA): TGTGCCAGCAGGGTTAGGACAGGGGCTAATCAGCCCCAGCATTTT. This encodes CASRVRTGANQPQHF.

This chain joins TRBV5-4 and TRBJ2-6; 14 bases are shared with TRBD2. The germline V gene encodes CDR1 SGHNT and CDR2 YYREEE (reference sequence). The trim removed 3 bases at V and 4 bases at J, leaving 6 bases unmatched. The CDR3 has 18 amino acids. The CDR3 loop reads CASSYGLAGGPGANVLTF. CDR3 DNA sequence: TGTGCCAGCAGCTACGGACTAGCGGGGGGCCCCGGGGCCAACGTCCTGACTTTC.

The chain recombines TRBV19 with TRBJ2-2, with no clear D. Germline V lookup: CDR1 LNHDA, CDR2 SQIVND (reference sequence). The CDR3 covers 12 residues. Trimming stripped 1 base from V and 8 bases from J, with 5 bases between. The CDR3 DNA reads as TGTGCCAGTAGTATAGGTTCTGGGGAGCTGTTTTTT. Protein product: CASSIGSGELFF.